Each of the 26 T cell receptor beta chains below was sequenced from the same sample in a study of blood T cell repertoires in COVID-19. This table comes from immunoSEQ multiplex PCR, and its TCRdb copy is limited to in-frame clones, with some not included. Here the sample spans some 90,000 clones, around 85% being singletons. The sequenced sample was peripheral blood. These receptors all stem from a woman in her fifties or sixties with COVID-19, enrolled during active disease.

With regard to this clone: Compared with germline, one end of the junction differs, possibly owing to a read error. The V gene is TRBV19, the J gene TRBJ1-6; D gene uncertain. This CDR3 contains 12 residues. Per the germline V gene, CDR1 is LNHDA and CDR2 is SQIVND (reference sequence). The CDR3 DNA is TGTGCCAGTAGTATCGACCGGAGGAAAGAGGGCTTT. Amino acids: CASSIDRRKEGF.

The chain couples TRBV3-1 (or the pseudogene TRBV3-2) to TRBJ2-7; possible D gene TRBD1, 6 bases. The CDR3 has 14 residues. Trimming removed 2 bases at V and 0 bases at J, with 8 bases between. CDR1 is LGHDT and CDR2 is YNNKEL in the germline V gene (reference sequence). The CDR3 loop reads CASSQTGTSYEQYF. CDR3 coding DNA: TGTGCCAGCAGCCAAACAGGGACCTCCTACGAGCAGTACTTC.

This rearrangement joins TRBV6-5 to TRBJ2-7; D perhaps matches TRBD1 (5 bases). The CDR3 spans 16 residues. The V end was cut by 0 bases, the J end by 0 bases, with 12 bases between. From germline, CDR1 is MNHEY and CDR2 SVGAGI. The CDR3 region has the DNA TGTGCCAGCAGTTACTCGAGAGGTAGGGGCTCCTACGAGCAGTACTTC. Its translation is CASSYSRGRGSYEQYF.

The rearrangement uses TRBV3-1 (or the pseudogene TRBV3-2) and TRBJ2-5, with 16 bases identical to TRBD2. The CDR3 loop spans 16 amino acids. Germline CDR1 reads LGHDT; CDR2 reads YNNKEL (reference sequence). The junction had 8 bases not matched to a gene; V was cut back by 8 bases and J by 5 bases. CDR3 in amino acids: CASGTRGLAGGETQYF. The CDR3, as DNA: TGTGCCAGCGGAACGAGGGGACTAGCGGGAGGGGAGACCCAGTACTTC.

V and J are TRBV7-2 and TRBJ1-6, with D hard to call. Trimming took 2 bases from V and 4 from J, leaving 9 bases between them. This CDR3 has 15 amino acids. In germline, CDR1 is SGHTA, CDR2 FQGNSA. DNA of the CDR3: TGTGCCAGCAGCTTACCAGACTGGTATAATTCACCCCTCCACTTT. It is translated as CASSLPDWYNSPLHF.

The rearrangement links TRBV3-1 (or the pseudogene TRBV3-2) to TRBJ1-1; D gene unclear. This CDR3 has 13 amino acids. Germline CDR1 LGHDT, CDR2 YNNKEL (reference sequence). Trimming cost V 2 bases and J 0 bases, with 4 bases left between them. CDR3 sequence: CASSQTMNTEAFF. CDR3 in DNA: TGTGCCAGCAGCCAAACAATGAACACTGAAGCTTTCTTT.

The chain links TRBV24-1 to TRBJ2-5, with D maybe TRBD2 (5 bases). V lost 1 base and J 7 bases, leaving 18 bases between the germline ends. The V gene's germline CDR1 is KGHDR and CDR2 SFDVKD. The CDR3 sequence is 16 residues long. CDR3 amino acids: CATSDFKRANSGTQYF. Written as DNA, the CDR3 is TGTGCCACCAGTGATTTCAAAAGGGCCAACAGCGGGACCCAGTACTTC.

This clone was seen a few times. The genes are TRBV27 and TRBJ1-2; 7 bases map to TRBD1. CDR1 is MNHEY and CDR2 is SMNVEV in the germline V gene (reference sequence). The CDR3 runs 14 residues. With V trimmed by 5 bases and J by 7 bases, 10 bases remained unmatched. The CDR3 DNA follows: TGTGCCAGCAGTCCTACGACAGGGTCGAGTGGCTACACCTTC. This codes for CASSPTTGSSGYTF.

This chain links TRBV5-1 with TRBJ2-7, with a weak D call TRBD1 (6 bases). Germline loops: CDR1 SGHRS, CDR2 YFSETQ. The V gene lost 2 bases and the J gene lost 7 bases, with 13 bases spanning the gap. The CDR3 totals 13 residues. The CDR3 loop is CASSLEGVGEQYF. The DNA for the CDR3 is TGCGCCAGCAGCTTAGAGGGGGTAGGGGAGCAGTACTTC.

The chain combines TRBV7-2 with TRBJ1-3; D uncertain. CDR1 and CDR2 from the germline V gene are SGHTA and FQGNSA. This CDR3 spans 16 amino acids. Trimming left V 2 bases short and J 2 bases short, with 13 bases between. The CDR3 DNA follows: TGTGCCAGCAGCTTAAGGGTCACCGGGACTGGAAACACCATATATTTT. It translates to CASSLRVTGTGNTIYF.

The chain has TRBV4-1 and TRBJ2-4; 7 bases line up with TRBD2. CDR1 is MGHRA and CDR2 is YSYEKL in the germline V gene. Trimming took 1 base from V and 5 from J; bases not matched to a gene: 17. CDR3 length: 19 amino acids. Here the CDR3 reads CASSQARTGLVSFENIQYF. DNA of the CDR3: TGCGCCAGCAGCCAAGCCCGCACCGGACTAGTATCATTCGAAAACATTCAGTACTTC.

This clone appeared a few times. The chain is built from TRBV4-1 and TRBJ2-2; D possibly corresponds to TRBD1 (6 bases). The CDR3 extends over 16 amino acids. Germline V lookup: CDR1 MGHRA, CDR2 YSYEKL. V was shortened by 1 base and J by 7 bases, with 16 bases between the two germline ends. CDR3 in amino acids: CASSQVQGQGIGELFF. CDR3 in DNA: TGCGCCAGCAGCCAAGTACAGGGCCAGGGGATCGGGGAGCTGTTTTTT.

V usage is TRBV5-1 and J usage is TRBJ2-1, with D perhaps matching TRBD1 (6 bases). Trimming cost V 4 bases and J 0 bases, with 14 bases left between them. Germline loops: CDR1 SGHRS, CDR2 YFSETQ. The CDR3 contains 16 residues. This chain's CDR3 is CASSEQGPSSYNEQFF. CDR3 nucleotides: TGCGCCAGCAGCGAACAGGGACCATCCTCCTACAATGAGCAGTTCTTC.

The CDR3 DNA reads TGTGCCAGCAGCCAAGTAGGGGTAGGGACAGTTTCCTACGAGCAGTACTTC. Encoded protein: CASSQVGVGTVSYEQYF. V is TRBV4-2 and J is TRBJ2-7, with 7 bases aligning to TRBD1. CDR3 length: 17 amino acids. The V gene end was trimmed by 1 base and the J gene end by 1 base; junction bases not matched to a gene: 10. The germline V gene has CDR1 LGHNA and CDR2 YNFKEQ.

This sequence joins TRBV5-1 and TRBJ2-2; no clear D gene. CDR3 length: 15 amino acids. Germline-derived CDR1 and CDR2 are SGHRS and YFSETQ. V dropped 4 bases and J dropped 2 bases, with 12 bases sitting between them. DNA of the CDR3: TGCGCCAGCAGCCCGTCGACAACCAACACCGGGGAGCTGTTTTTT. Its translation is CASSPSTTNTGELFF.

In its sample, this clone was seen a few times. The chain has TRBV24-1 and TRBJ1-4; 8 bases line up with TRBD1. The trim removed 3 bases at V and 8 bases at J, leaving 4 bases unmatched. The germline V gene encodes CDR1 KGHDR and CDR2 SFDVKD. The length of the CDR3 is 14 residues. The CDR3: CATSDTTGGEKLFF. DNA for the CDR3: TGTGCCACCAGTGATACTACAGGGGGAGAAAAACTGTTTTTT.

The gene calls are TRBV5-6 and TRBJ1-2; 9 bases fit TRBD1. With 4 bases clipped from V and 8 bases from J, the junction kept 6 bases outside the gene matches. CDR3 size: 13 residues. Germline-derived CDR1 and CDR2 are SGHDT and YYEEEE. As DNA, the CDR3 is TGTGCCAGCAGCCCTACAGGGGGCCTGGGCTACACCTTC. Protein product: CASSPTGGLGYTF.

V and J are TRBV7-2 and TRBJ2-3; 8 bases align to TRBD2. The CDR3 covers 14 residues. The V gene end was trimmed by 3 bases and the J gene end by 4 bases; junction bases not matched to a gene: 3. Germline V gene sequence: CDR1 SGHTA, CDR2 FQGNSA. CDR3 in amino acids: CASSLASGSDTQYF. In DNA, the CDR3 is TGTGCCAGCAGCTTGGCTAGCGGGTCAGATACGCAGTATTTT.

The rearrangement joins TRBV28 to TRBJ2-5; 10 bases agree with TRBD2. Unmatched junction bases numbered 2, after V lost 6 bases and J lost 1 base. The CDR3 is made up of 14 amino acids. Germline CDR1 MDHEN, CDR2 SYDVKM. The CDR3 is CASRSGGAQETQYF. CDR3 in DNA: TGTGCCAGCAGGAGCGGGGGGGCCCAAGAGACCCAGTACTTC.

V is TRBV2 and J is TRBJ2-1; a weak D match, TRBD1 (5 bases). Trimming took off 4 bases at V and 1 base at J, with 14 bases between the two ends. CDR1 SNHLY and CDR2 FYNNEI come from the germline V gene. The CDR3 length is 16 residues. The DNA of the CDR3 is TGTGCCAGCAGTGCCCAGGGCTTCAGTTCCTACAATGAGCAGTTCTTC. It yields the protein CASSAQGFSSYNEQFF.

Concerning this clone: Other DNA sequences in the same sample also yield this CDR3. The chain joins TRBV4-3 to TRBJ1-4; 7 nucleotides line up with TRBD1. This CDR3 is built from 15 residues. V trimming: 0 bases; J trimming: 4 bases; junction bases outside the gene matches: 2. Germline CDR1 reads LGHNA; CDR2 reads YSLEER. The CDR3 loop reads CASSQDRQGNEKLFF. The DNA for the CDR3 is TGCGCCAGCAGCCAAGATCGACAGGGTAATGAAAAACTGTTTTTT.

The V call is TRBV5-6, the J call TRBJ1-2; TRBD1 agrees at 8 bases. Germline-derived CDR1 and CDR2 are SGHDT and YYEEEE. V was clipped by 4 bases and J by 4 bases; unmatched bases: 15. The CDR3 is made up of 17 amino acids. The CDR3 region has the DNA TGTGCCAGCAGCGGGTGGGACAGGTCTCTGCCGGGCTATGGCTACACCTTC. Translation gives CASSGWDRSLPGYGYTF.

This sequence joins TRBV5-8 and TRBJ2-1, with D tentatively TRBD1 (5 bases). This CDR3 region has 13 residues. The ends were cut back, 1 base at V and 7 bases at J, with 9 bases in the middle. CDR1 SGHTS and CDR2 YDEGEE come from the germline V gene. CDR3 residues: CASSLSGWNEQFF. CDR3 bases: TGTGCCAGCAGCTTGTCAGGGTGGAATGAGCAGTTCTTC.

V is TRBV6-2 or TRBV6-3 and J is TRBJ2-1; maybe TRBD1 (6 bases). V was pared by 5 bases and J by 0 bases, with 11 bases between. The CDR3 totals 15 residues. Germline lookup yields CDR1 MNHEY and CDR2 SVGEGT. CDR3 loop: CASSRDTGSYNEQFF. The CDR3 coding sequence is TGTGCCAGCAGTCGGGACACAGGCTCCTACAATGAGCAGTTCTTC.

The rearrangement joins TRBV30 to TRBJ1-1; weak D call: TRBD1 (5 bases). V was pared by 2 bases and J by 2 bases, with 12 bases between. CDR3 length equals 14 residues. Per the germline V gene, CDR1 is GTSNPN and CDR2 is SVGIG (reference sequence). CDR3 region: CAWSPYRSNTEAFF. CDR3 coding DNA: TGTGCCTGGAGTCCCTACAGGAGCAACACTGAAGCTTTCTTT.

The J gene is TRBJ1-5, the V gene TRBV6-5; possible D gene TRBD1, 5 bases. The CDR3 contains 15 residues. V was trimmed by 7 bases and J by 2 bases, leaving 15 bases between them. Germline V gene sequence: CDR1 MNHEY, CDR2 SVGAGI. The CDR3 region is CASTFSGVGNQPQHF. The CDR3, as DNA: TGTGCCAGCACGTTTTCGGGGGTGGGCAATCAGCCCCAGCATTTT.